This T cell receptor beta chain stems from a study of cytomegalovirus exposure and HLA in healthy donors. There are a few counts of this clone. PCR used 60 Vbeta primers and 13 Jbeta primers. Sequencing used immunoSEQ multiplex PCR; TCRdb keeps in-frame clones, though not all of them. The sample lists around 200,000 clones, roughly 79% occurring once. CDR1 is SGHRS, CDR2 YFSETQ, per germline. J gave up 7 bases and V 2 bases, and 14 bases lay outside the gene matches. This CDR3 spans 17 amino acids. This TCR derives from a woman aged 40 to 50 in good health and CMV-seronegative. Material: PBMCs. The chain links TRBV5-1 to TRBJ2-1; TRBD2 matches 8 bases. The CDR3 DNA follows: TGCGCCAGCAGCTTTGAGCCCGGGACTAGAGTGGGGAATGAGCAGTTCTTC. Its translation: CASSFEPGTRVGNEQFF.